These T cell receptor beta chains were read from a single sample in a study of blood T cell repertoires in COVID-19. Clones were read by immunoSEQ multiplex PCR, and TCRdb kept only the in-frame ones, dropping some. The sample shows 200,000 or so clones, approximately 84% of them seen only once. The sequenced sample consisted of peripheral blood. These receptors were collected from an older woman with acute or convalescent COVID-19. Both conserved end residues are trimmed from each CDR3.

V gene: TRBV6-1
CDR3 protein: ASSANERTGAYGYT

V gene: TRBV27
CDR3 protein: ASSLGTTGEQF

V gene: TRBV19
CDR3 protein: ASSDRGGTDTQY

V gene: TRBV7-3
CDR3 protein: ASSPGTGVGLYNEQF

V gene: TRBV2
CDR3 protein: ASSDGGSYEQY

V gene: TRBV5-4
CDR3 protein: ASSRTGTDNYGYT

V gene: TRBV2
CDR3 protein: ASREMDRVPRYGYT

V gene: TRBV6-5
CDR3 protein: ASSPWGENTEAF

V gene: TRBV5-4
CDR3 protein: ASSSLDRTDTEAF

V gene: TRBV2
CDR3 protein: ASRAGPVLTPNYGYT

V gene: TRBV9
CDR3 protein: ASSVGVEPRRGGYT

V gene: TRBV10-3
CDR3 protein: AITSDRSIGYT

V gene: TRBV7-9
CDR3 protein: ASSLGTGKETQY

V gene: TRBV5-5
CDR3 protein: ASSLGGGYEQY

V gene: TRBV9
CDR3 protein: ASSVLLAQY

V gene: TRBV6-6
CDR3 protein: ASSRGWGLTDGYT